The present TCR beta chain was sequenced within a study of fetal regulatory T cell absence and autoimmunity. Germline V gene lookup returns CDR1 MNHEY and CDR2 SVGAGI. V shed 7 bases, J shed 4 bases, and the junction held 7 bases outside the gene matches. This CDR3 has 14 residues. Study results and caveats: Some top pancreas TCR clones were over 100-fold enriched versus cord blood.

In the case of this clone: As yet, its antigen is unknown.

Profiled with immunoSEQ multiplex PCR; TCRdb holds only in-frame clones, not every one. The sample has 95,000 to 100,000 clones, about three quarters seen once. This chain connects TRBV6-5 to TRBJ2-5; 9 bases fit TRBD2. Sequencing was done on a sample of pancreas tissue. This sequence originates from a male donor with IPEX syndrome. DNA of the CDR3: TGTGCCAGCAATTTAGCGGGAGAAATAGAGACCCAGTACTTC. Its protein product is CASNLAGEIETQYF.